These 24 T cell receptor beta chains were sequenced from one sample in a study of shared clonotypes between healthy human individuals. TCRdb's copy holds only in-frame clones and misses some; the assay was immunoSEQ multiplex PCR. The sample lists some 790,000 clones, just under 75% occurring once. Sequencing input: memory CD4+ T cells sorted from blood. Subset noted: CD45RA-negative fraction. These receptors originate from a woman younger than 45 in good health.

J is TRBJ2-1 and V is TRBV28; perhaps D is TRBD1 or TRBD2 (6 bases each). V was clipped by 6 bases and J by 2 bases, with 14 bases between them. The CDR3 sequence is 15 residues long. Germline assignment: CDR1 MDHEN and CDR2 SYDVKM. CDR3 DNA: TGTGCCAGCAGCCCGTTGGGGGGCACCTACAATGAGCAGTTCTTC. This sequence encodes CASSPLGGTYNEQFF. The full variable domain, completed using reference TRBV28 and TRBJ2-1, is DVKVTQSSRYLVKRTGEKVFLECVQDMDHENMFWYRQDPGLGLRLIYFSYDVKMKEKGDIPEGYSVSREKKERFSLILESASTNQTSMYLCASSPLGGTYNEQFFGPGTRLTVL.

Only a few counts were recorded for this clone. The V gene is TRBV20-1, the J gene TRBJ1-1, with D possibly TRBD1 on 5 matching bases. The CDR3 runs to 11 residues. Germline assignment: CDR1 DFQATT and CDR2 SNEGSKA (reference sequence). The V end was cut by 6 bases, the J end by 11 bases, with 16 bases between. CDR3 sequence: CSASSGLSAFF. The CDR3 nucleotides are TGCAGTGCCAGTTCGGGGCTTTCGGCTTTCTTT.

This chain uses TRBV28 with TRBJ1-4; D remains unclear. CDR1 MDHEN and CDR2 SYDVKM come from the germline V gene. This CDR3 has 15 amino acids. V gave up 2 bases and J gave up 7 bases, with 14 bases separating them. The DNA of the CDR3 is TGTGCCAGCAGTTTAGCTGGACGGGAGGGTGAAAAACTGTTTTTT. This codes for CASSLAGREGEKLFF. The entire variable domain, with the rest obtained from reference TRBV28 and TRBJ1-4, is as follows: DVKVTQSSRYLVKRTGEKVFLECVQDMDHENMFWYRQDPGLGLRLIYFSYDVKMKEKGDIPEGYSVSREKKERFSLILESASTNQTSMYLCASSLAGREGEKLFFGSGTQLSVL.

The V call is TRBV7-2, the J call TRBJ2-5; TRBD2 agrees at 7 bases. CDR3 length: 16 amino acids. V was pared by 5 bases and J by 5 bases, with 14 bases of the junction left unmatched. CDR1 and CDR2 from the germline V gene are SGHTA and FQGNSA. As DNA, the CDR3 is TGTGCCAGCAGCCCTATTAAACTGGGGGGGTCGGAGACCCAGTACTTC. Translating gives CASSPIKLGGSETQYF.

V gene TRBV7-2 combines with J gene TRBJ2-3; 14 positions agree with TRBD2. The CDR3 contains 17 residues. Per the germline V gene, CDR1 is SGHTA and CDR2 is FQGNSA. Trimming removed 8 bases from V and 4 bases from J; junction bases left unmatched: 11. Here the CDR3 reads CASSSGTSGSGADTQYF. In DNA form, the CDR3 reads TGTGCCAGCTCCTCCGGGACTAGCGGGAGTGGCGCAGATACGCAGTATTTT.

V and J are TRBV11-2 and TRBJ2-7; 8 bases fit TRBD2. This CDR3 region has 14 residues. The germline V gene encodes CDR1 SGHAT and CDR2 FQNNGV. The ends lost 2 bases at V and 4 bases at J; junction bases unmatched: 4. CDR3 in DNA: TGTGCCAGCAGCTTATCGGCGGGAGGATACGAGCAGTACTTC. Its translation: CASSLSAGGYEQYF. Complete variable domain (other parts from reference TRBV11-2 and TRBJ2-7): EAGVAQSPRYKIIEKRQSVAFWCNPISGHATLYWYQQILGQGPKLLIQFQNNGVVDDSQLPKDRFSAERLKGVDSTLKIQPAKLEDSAVYLCASSLSAGGYEQYFGPGTRLTVT.

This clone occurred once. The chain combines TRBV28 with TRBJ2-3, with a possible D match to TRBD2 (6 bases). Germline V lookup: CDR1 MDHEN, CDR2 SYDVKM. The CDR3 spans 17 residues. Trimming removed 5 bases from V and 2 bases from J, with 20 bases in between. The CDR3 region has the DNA TGTGCCAGCAGTATCCCCCAGAGCCAGGGACTCACAGATACGCAGTATTTT. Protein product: CASSIPQSQGLTDTQYF.

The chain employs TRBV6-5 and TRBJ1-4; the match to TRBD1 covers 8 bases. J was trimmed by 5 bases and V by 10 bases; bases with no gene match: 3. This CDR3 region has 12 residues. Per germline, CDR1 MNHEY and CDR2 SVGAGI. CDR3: CATRDRNEKLFF. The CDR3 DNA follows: TGTGCCACCCGGGACAGGAATGAAAAACTGTTTTTT.

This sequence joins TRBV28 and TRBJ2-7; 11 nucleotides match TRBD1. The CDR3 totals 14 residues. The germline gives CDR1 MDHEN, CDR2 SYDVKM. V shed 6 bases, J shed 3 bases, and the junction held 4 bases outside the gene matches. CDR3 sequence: CASRTGTGGYEQYF. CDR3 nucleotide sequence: TGTGCCAGCAGAACCGGGACAGGGGGCTACGAGCAGTACTTC.

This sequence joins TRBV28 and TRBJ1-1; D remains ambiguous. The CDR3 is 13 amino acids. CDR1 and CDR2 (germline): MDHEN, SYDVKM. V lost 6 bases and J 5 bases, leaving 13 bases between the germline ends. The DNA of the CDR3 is TGTGCCAGCAGCGCCCCCCCGAGGACTGAAGCTTTCTTT. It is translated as CASSAPPRTEAFF.

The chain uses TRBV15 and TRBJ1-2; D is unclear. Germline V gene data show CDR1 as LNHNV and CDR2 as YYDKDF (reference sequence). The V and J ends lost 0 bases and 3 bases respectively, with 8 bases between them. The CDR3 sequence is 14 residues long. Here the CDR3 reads CATSREKSYYGYTF. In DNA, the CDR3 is TGTGCCACCAGCAGAGAAAAGAGCTACTATGGCTACACCTTC.

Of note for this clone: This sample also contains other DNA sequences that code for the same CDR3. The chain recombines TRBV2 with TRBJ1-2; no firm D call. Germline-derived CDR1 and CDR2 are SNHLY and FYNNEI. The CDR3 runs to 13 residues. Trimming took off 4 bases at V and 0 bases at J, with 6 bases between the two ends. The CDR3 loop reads CASSGTANYGYTF. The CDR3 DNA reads TGTGCCAGCAGTGGGACGGCTAACTATGGCTACACCTTC. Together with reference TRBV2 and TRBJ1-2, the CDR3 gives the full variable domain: EPEVTQTPSHQVTQMGQEVILRCVPISNHLYFYWYRQILGQKVEFLVSFYNNEISEKSEIFDDQFSVERPDGSNFTLKIRSTKLEDSAMYFCASSGTANYGYTFGSGTRLTVV.

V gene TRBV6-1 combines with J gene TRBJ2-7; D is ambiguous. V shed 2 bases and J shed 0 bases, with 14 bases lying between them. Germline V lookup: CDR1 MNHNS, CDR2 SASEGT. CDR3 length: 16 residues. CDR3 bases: TGTGCCAGCAGTGAAAGTTTGGACGTAAGCTCCTACGAGCAGTACTTC. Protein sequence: CASSESLDVSSYEQYF.

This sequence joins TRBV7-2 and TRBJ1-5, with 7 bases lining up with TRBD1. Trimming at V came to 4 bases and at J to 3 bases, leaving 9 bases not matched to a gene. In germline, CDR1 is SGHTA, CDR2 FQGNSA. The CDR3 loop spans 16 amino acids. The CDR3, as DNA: TGTGCCAGCAGCTCGGAGACAGGGATCCCCAATCAGCCCCAGCATTTT. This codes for CASSSETGIPNQPQHF.

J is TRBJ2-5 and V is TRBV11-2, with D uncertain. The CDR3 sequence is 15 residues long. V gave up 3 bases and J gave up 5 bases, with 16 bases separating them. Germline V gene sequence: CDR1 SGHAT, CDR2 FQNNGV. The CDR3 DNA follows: TGTGCCAGCAGCTTGTCGCGGCCCGCGAGGGAGACCCAGTACTTC. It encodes CASSLSRPARETQYF.

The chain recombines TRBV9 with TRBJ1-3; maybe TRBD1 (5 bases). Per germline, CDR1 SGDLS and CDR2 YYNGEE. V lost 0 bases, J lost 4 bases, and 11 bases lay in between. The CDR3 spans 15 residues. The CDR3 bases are TGTGCCAGCAGCGTAGCAGGGTTTGCCGGAAACACCATATATTTT. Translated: CASSVAGFAGNTIYF.

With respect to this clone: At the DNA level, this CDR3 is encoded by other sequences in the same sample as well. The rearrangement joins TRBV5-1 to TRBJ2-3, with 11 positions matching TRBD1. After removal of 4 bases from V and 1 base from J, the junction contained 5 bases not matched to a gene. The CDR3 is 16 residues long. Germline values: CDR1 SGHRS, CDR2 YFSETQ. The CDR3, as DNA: TGCGCCAGCAGCATAGGACAGGGGGCCGGCACAGATACGCAGTATTTT. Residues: CASSIGQGAGTDTQYF.

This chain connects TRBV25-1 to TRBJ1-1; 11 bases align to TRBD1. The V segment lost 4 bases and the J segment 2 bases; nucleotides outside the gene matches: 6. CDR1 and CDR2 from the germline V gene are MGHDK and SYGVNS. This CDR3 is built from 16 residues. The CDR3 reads CASSGWGQGGNTEAFF. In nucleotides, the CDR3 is TGTGCCAGCAGTGGTTGGGGACAGGGGGGAAACACTGAAGCTTTCTTT. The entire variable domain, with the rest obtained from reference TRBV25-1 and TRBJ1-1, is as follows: EADIYQTPRYLVIGTGKKITLECSQTMGHDKMYWYQQDPGMELHLIHYSYGVNSTEKGDLSSESTVSRIRTEHFPLTLESARPSHTSQYLCASSGWGQGGNTEAFFGQGTRLTVV.

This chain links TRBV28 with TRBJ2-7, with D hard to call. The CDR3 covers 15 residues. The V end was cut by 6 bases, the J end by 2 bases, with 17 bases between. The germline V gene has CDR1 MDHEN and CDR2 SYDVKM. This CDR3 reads CASSKAHAATYEQYF. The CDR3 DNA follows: TGTGCCAGCAGCAAGGCGCACGCCGCTACCTACGAGCAGTACTTC.

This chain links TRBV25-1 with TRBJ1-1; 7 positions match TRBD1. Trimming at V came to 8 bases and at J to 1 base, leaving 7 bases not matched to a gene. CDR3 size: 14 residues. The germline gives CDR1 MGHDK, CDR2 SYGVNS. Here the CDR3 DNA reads TGTGCCAGCGCAATACAGGGGCGGAACACTGAAGCTTTCTTT. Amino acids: CASAIQGRNTEAFF.

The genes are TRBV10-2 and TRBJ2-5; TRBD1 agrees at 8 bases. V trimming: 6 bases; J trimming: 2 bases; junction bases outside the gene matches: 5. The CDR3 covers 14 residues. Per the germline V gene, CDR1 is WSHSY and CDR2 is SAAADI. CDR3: CASRGTGKQETQYF. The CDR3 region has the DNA TGCGCCAGCAGGGGGACAGGAAAGCAAGAGACCCAGTACTTC.

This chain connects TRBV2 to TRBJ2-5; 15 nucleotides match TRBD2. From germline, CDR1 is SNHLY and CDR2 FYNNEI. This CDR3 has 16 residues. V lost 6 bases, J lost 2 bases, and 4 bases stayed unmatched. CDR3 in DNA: TGTGCCAGCAGCCAAGGACTAGCGGGAGGGCAAGAGACCCAGTACTTC. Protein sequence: CASSQGLAGGQETQYF.

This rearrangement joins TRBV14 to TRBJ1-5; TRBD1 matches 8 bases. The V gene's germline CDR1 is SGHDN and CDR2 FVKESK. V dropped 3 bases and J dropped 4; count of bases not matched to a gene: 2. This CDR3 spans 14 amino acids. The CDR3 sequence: CASSQTGVNQPQHF. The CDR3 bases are TGTGCCAGCAGCCAGACAGGGGTGAATCAGCCCCAGCATTTT.

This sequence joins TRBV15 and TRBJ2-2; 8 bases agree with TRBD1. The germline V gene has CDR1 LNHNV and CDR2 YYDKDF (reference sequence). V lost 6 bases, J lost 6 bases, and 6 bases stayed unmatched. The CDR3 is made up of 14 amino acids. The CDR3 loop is CATRRTGPAGELFF. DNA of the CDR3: TGTGCCACCAGACGGACAGGGCCAGCCGGGGAGCTGTTTTTT.